Shown below are 31 T cell receptor beta chains from a single sample sequenced in a study of T cell repertoires in cytomegalovirus infection. Their cognate antigens are unknown. TCRdb ran MiXCR on the reads and lists one entry per CDR3 protein. The sample shows 95,000 to 120,000 distinct CDR3 sequences, over 30% of them seen only once. Specimen: CD8+ T cells from cultured PBMCs, collected from culture after CMV antigen stimulation. These receptors came from a human donor in good health (CMV status not recorded). Some clones in this sample may be carry-over from other donors' samples.

The rearrangement joins TRBV19 to TRBJ2-1, with 10 bases aligning to TRBD2. The germline V gene has CDR1 LNHDA and CDR2 SQIVND (reference sequence). The CDR3 sequence is 15 residues long. V trimming: 3 bases; J trimming: 5 bases; junction bases outside the gene matches: 4. Written as DNA, the CDR3 is TGTGCCAGTAGTATTCCTAGCGGGGGAAACAATGAGCAGTTCTTC. Translating gives CASSIPSGGNNEQFF.

This clonotype appeared many times. The chain recombines TRBV7-2 with TRBJ2-7; 9 nucleotides agree with TRBD1. V lost 3 bases and J lost 3; bases outside the gene matches: 6. The CDR3 extends over 15 amino acids. Germline-derived CDR1 and CDR2 are SGHTA and FQGNSA. CDR3 in amino acids: CASSFGQGYIYEQYF. The CDR3 coding sequence is TGTGCCAGCAGCTTTGGACAGGGGTACATCTACGAGCAGTACTTC.

This clonotype was seen only a few times. The chain uses TRBV2 and TRBJ1-4, with 8 bases lining up with TRBD1. Germline CDR1 SNHLY, CDR2 FYNNEI. This CDR3 is 15 amino acids long. The trim removed 6 bases at V and 7 bases at J, leaving 10 bases unmatched. This chain's CDR3 is CASSYGTGRGEKLFF. The CDR3 DNA is TGTGCCAGCAGCTATGGGACAGGTAGAGGTGAAAAACTGTTTTTT. Based on the CDR3 plus reference TRBV2 and TRBJ1-4, the full variable domain is EPEVTQTPSHQVTQMGQEVILRCVPISNHLYFYWYRQILGQKVEFLVSFYNNEISEKSEIFDDQFSVERPDGSNFTLKIRSTKLEDSAMYFCASSYGTGRGEKLFFGSGTQLSVL.

This clonotype was detected a few times. The chain uses TRBV5-6 and TRBJ2-7; D is perhaps TRBD2 (5 bases). The CDR3 consists of 15 residues. Germline V gene data show CDR1 as SGHDT and CDR2 as YYEEEE. Trimming removed 2 bases at V and 3 bases at J, with 15 bases between. Written as DNA, the CDR3 is TGTGCCAGCAGCTTTGTACCCGGGGTGGGCTACGAGCAGTACTTC. Amino acid sequence: CASSFVPGVGYEQYF.

This chain joins TRBV6-5 and TRBJ1-2; no clear D. This CDR3 is 16 amino acids long. Per germline, CDR1 MNHEY and CDR2 SVGAGI. V lost 4 bases and J lost 6, with 21 bases in between. The CDR3 DNA is TGTGCCAGCAGTTTCCTACCGCCACCAGATCTAGATGGCTACACCTTC. It yields the protein CASSFLPPPDLDGYTF.

This clonotype was counted between two and nine times. The J gene is TRBJ2-7, the V gene TRBV12-3 or TRBV12-4; D possibly corresponds to TRBD2 (7 bases). Between the trimmed V and J ends, which lost 3 bases and 2 bases, there was a span of 11 bases. The CDR3 covers 14 residues. The CDR3 nucleotides are TGTGCCAGCAGTTTGTGGGGGGGCCCCTACGAGCAGTACTTC. This encodes CASSLWGGPYEQYF.

The chain has TRBV6-5 and TRBJ2-1; D unclear. V was shortened by 6 bases and J by 1 base, with 13 bases between the two germline ends. CDR1 and CDR2 from the germline V gene are MNHEY and SVGAGI. The CDR3 consists of 15 residues. In nucleotides, the CDR3 is TGTGCCAGCAGGGAATTGCTAGGGTCCTACAATGAGCAGTTCTTC. Protein sequence: CASRELLGSYNEQFF.

The chain carries TRBV7-9 and TRBJ2-3; 10 bases fit TRBD2. The CDR3 totals 14 residues. V lost 5 bases, J lost 4 bases, and 3 bases stayed unmatched. Germline CDR1 is SEHNR and CDR2 is FQNEAQ (reference sequence). The CDR3 coding sequence is TGTGCCAGCAGCGTTACTAGCGGGGCAGATACGCAGTATTTT. Its translation: CASSVTSGADTQYF.

This clonotype was observed at least ten times. CDR3 nucleotides: TGTGCCAGCAGTTTACCCGGACAGGGTTTAGGCTACACCTTC. Its translation is CASSLPGQGLGYTF. This chain joins TRBV28 and TRBJ1-2, with 8 nucleotides matching TRBD1. This CDR3 comprises 14 residues. V shed 2 bases, J shed 8 bases, and the junction held 7 bases outside the gene matches. CDR1 is MDHEN and CDR2 is SYDVKM in the germline V gene.

This clonotype was seen more than once but under ten times. CDR3 loop: CASSIIWQETQYF. CDR3 coding DNA: TGTGCCAGTAGTATAATCTGGCAAGAGACCCAGTACTTC. The rearrangement uses TRBV19 and TRBJ2-5; no clear D. The CDR3 has 13 residues. CDR1 and CDR2 (germline): LNHDA, SQIVND (reference sequence). Trimming cost V 2 bases and J 2 bases, with 6 bases left between them.

The V and J genes are TRBV13 and TRBJ1-2, with a tentative D call TRBD1 (5 bases). Trimming removed 2 bases from V and 7 bases from J, with 17 bases in between. CDR1 and CDR2 (germline): PRHDT, FYEKMQ (reference sequence). This CDR3 has 15 residues. The DNA for the CDR3 is TGTGCCAGCAGCTTAACGACAGACGACCCTGGTGGCTACACCTTC. This gives the protein CASSLTTDDPGGYTF.

The rearrangement uses TRBV5-6 and TRBJ1-3; the D gene is possibly TRBD1 (5 bases). CDR3 length equals 15 residues. Germline V gives CDR1 SGHDT, CDR2 YYEEEE. With 2 bases removed from V and 0 bases from J, the gap between germline ends came to 9 bases. This chain's CDR3 is CASSLAQVSGNTIYF. The CDR3 coding sequence is TGTGCCAGCAGCTTAGCACAGGTCTCTGGAAACACCATATATTTT.

This clonotype was detected a few times. V usage is TRBV4-1 and J usage is TRBJ2-5; 9 nucleotides agree with TRBD1. The CDR3 totals 18 residues. CDR1 MGHRA and CDR2 YSYEKL come from the germline V gene. J gave up 2 bases and V 0 bases, and 10 bases lay outside the gene matches. CDR3 amino acids: CASSQENRGQYQQETQYF. The CDR3 coding sequence is TGCGCCAGCAGCCAAGAAAACAGGGGGCAATATCAACAAGAGACCCAGTACTTC.

The chain is built from TRBV4-1 and TRBJ1-5, with TRBD1 as a possible D gene (6 bases). CDR3 length: 16 residues. Per germline, CDR1 MGHRA and CDR2 YSYEKL. The V end was cut by 1 base, the J end by 2 bases, with 12 bases between. Here the CDR3 DNA reads TGCGCCAGCAGCCAAGTCGGGGGGCCCGGCAATCAGCCCCAGCATTTT. Translating it yields CASSQVGGPGNQPQHF.

This clonotype has just a few counts. The chain combines TRBV5-1 with TRBJ2-5, with no clear D. V was shortened by 2 bases and J by 0 bases, with 14 bases between the two germline ends. The CDR3 extends over 16 amino acids. The germline V gene encodes CDR1 SGHRS and CDR2 YFSETQ. The CDR3 spells CASSLASNAYQETQYF. The DNA for the CDR3 is TGCGCCAGCAGCTTAGCTAGTAATGCGTACCAAGAGACCCAGTACTTC.

The J gene is TRBJ2-1, the V gene TRBV19; TRBD2 matches at 8 bases. The ends lost 9 bases at V and 3 bases at J; junction bases unmatched: 10. Germline V CDR1 and CDR2: LNHDA, SQIVND (reference sequence). The CDR3 contains 15 residues. CDR3 DNA: TGTGCCAGCGGGAGGGGTCAACCGTACTACAATGAGCAGTTCTTC. Protein product: CASGRGQPYYNEQFF.

This clonotype was detected ten times or more. This rearrangement joins TRBV14 to TRBJ2-1, with D perhaps matching TRBD1 (6 bases). Germline lookup yields CDR1 SGHDN and CDR2 FVKESK. This CDR3 is built from 13 residues. Written as DNA, the CDR3 is TGTGCATCACAGGGACAAACTTACAATGAGCAGTTCTTC. It yields the protein CASQGQTYNEQFF. The full variable domain, its missing parts supplied by reference TRBV14 and TRBJ2-1, is EAGVTQFPSHSVIEKGQTVTLRCDPISGHDNLYWYRRVMGKEIKFLLHFVKESKQDESGMPNNRFLAERTGGTYSTLKVQPAELEDSGVYFCASQGQTYNEQFFGPGTRLTVL.

This clonotype was counted many times. J is TRBJ2-3 and V is TRBV7-2; D remains ambiguous. V lost 1 base and J lost 5, with 7 bases in between. CDR1 is SGHTA and CDR2 is FQGNSA in the germline V gene. CDR3 length: 13 amino acids. The CDR3 nucleotides are TGTGCCAGCAGCTTAGTCCCAAGAGATACGCAGTATTTT. Translated, it gives CASSLVPRDTQYF.

This clonotype has more than one count but fewer than ten. The rearrangement links TRBV4-1 to TRBJ1-2; D is unresolved. This CDR3 spans 14 amino acids. Germline lookup yields CDR1 MGHRA and CDR2 YSYEKL. The V end was cut by 0 bases, the J end by 7 bases, with 12 bases between. The CDR3 loop reads CASSQDQGFGGYTF. The DNA for the CDR3 is TGCGCCAGCAGCCAAGATCAAGGGTTTGGTGGCTACACCTTC.

The chain recombines TRBV5-6 with TRBJ2-4, with D possibly being TRBD1 (6 bases). The CDR3 runs to 15 residues. Germline-derived CDR1 and CDR2 are SGHDT and YYEEEE. V lost 0 bases and J lost 8, with 15 bases in between. The CDR3 protein is CASSLALRGSDIQYF. The DNA for the CDR3 is TGTGCCAGCAGCTTGGCCCTGAGGGGGTCAGACATTCAGTACTTC.

The V and J genes are TRBV6-2 or TRBV6-3 and TRBJ2-2, with 15 bases lining up with TRBD2. The junction had 4 bases not matched to a gene; V was cut back by 5 bases and J by 3 bases. CDR1 and CDR2 from the germline V gene are MNHEY and SVGEGT. This CDR3 has 17 residues. DNA for the CDR3: TGTGCCAGCAGTCCCGGGACTAGCGGGGGGTACACCGGGGAGCTGTTTTTT. As protein: CASSPGTSGGYTGELFF.

This clonotype was observed many times. This chain uses TRBV7-2 with TRBJ2-1, with 13 bases matching TRBD2. V shed 5 bases and J 2 bases; nucleotides not matched to a gene: 9. The CDR3 spans 18 residues. Germline CDR1 and CDR2: SGHTA and FQGNSA. CDR3 residues: CASSLWTSGRPPYNEQFF. CDR3 DNA: TGTGCCAGCAGCCTTTGGACTAGCGGGAGACCCCCCTACAATGAGCAGTTCTTC.

The chain uses TRBV19 and TRBJ2-5; 10 nucleotides align to TRBD1. Trimming took 1 base from V and 4 from J; bases not matched to a gene: 3. CDR1 is LNHDA and CDR2 is SQIVND in the germline V gene (reference sequence). CDR3 length: 15 amino acids. The CDR3 DNA reads as TGTGCCAGTAGTATAGGACAGGGGGCCGGAGAGACCCAGTACTTC. Translating gives CASSIGQGAGETQYF.

The rearrangement links TRBV6-6 to TRBJ2-7; 7 nucleotides match TRBD1. Germline CDR1 reads MNHNY; CDR2 reads SVGAGI (reference sequence). The CDR3 runs 15 residues. V lost 3 bases, J lost 0 bases, and 5 bases stayed unmatched. The CDR3 reads CASSYRGQSSYEQYF. DNA for the CDR3: TGTGCCAGCAGTTATAGGGGGCAGAGCTCCTACGAGCAGTACTTC.

The chain employs TRBV6-2 or TRBV6-3 and TRBJ2-2; TRBD2 agrees at 11 bases. V shed 4 bases, J shed 4 bases, and the junction held 14 bases outside the gene matches. CDR3 size: 19 residues. Germline lookup yields CDR1 MNHEY and CDR2 SVGEGT. CDR3 sequence: CASSLLLAGALGFTGELFF. DNA of the CDR3: TGTGCCAGCAGTTTGTTACTAGCGGGGGCACTCGGTTTCACCGGGGAGCTGTTTTTT.

The V gene is TRBV4-3, the J gene TRBJ2-3, with D perhaps matching TRBD2 (6 bases). This CDR3 is built from 19 residues. The V and J ends lost 0 bases and 3 bases respectively, with 22 bases between them. Per germline, CDR1 LGHNA and CDR2 YSLEER. CDR3 protein: CASSQDRLLGTGETDTQYF. The CDR3 region has the DNA TGCGCCAGCAGCCAAGATCGGTTACTCGGGACTGGAGAGACAGATACGCAGTATTTT.

The chain recombines TRBV6-5 with TRBJ2-7, with TRBD1 matching 9 bases. This CDR3 region has 13 residues. The germline V gene has CDR1 MNHEY and CDR2 SVGAGI. With 5 bases clipped from V and 3 bases from J, the junction kept 2 bases outside the gene matches. The CDR3 region is CASSKDRGYEQYF. The CDR3 DNA follows: TGTGCCAGCAGTAAGGACAGGGGCTACGAGCAGTACTTC.

This rearrangement joins TRBV27 to TRBJ2-1; no clear D gene. Germline V gene sequence: CDR1 MNHEY, CDR2 SMNVEV (reference sequence). This CDR3 has 15 amino acids. With 6 bases removed from V and 2 bases from J, the gap between germline ends came to 14 bases. CDR3 amino acids: CASSPFGEPYNEQFF. The DNA of the CDR3 is TGTGCCAGCAGCCCCTTTGGAGAACCCTACAATGAGCAGTTCTTC.

The chain has TRBV12-3 or TRBV12-4 and TRBJ1-5; D ambiguous. Trimming took off 1 base at V and 4 bases at J, with 8 bases between the two ends. The CDR3 extends over 14 amino acids. The CDR3 loop is CASSLGQPNQPQHF. CDR3 bases: TGTGCCAGCAGTTTAGGTCAGCCGAATCAGCCCCAGCATTTT.

The chain joins TRBV19 to TRBJ2-7; tentative D call: TRBD2 (7 bases). The CDR3 totals 15 residues. V shed 3 bases and J shed 4 bases, with 16 bases lying between them. Germline CDR1 LNHDA, CDR2 SQIVND (reference sequence). For the CDR3, the DNA is TGTGCCAGTAGTATTACGTGGGGGGGCGAGTACGAGCAGTACTTC. Amino acids: CASSITWGGEYEQYF.

This clonotype was seen at least ten times. The V and J genes are TRBV12-5 and TRBJ1-4; possible D gene TRBD1, 5 bases. The CDR3 totals 15 residues. From germline, CDR1 is LGHNT and CDR2 FRNRAP. Deletions cut 6 bases from V and 1 base from J, with 12 bases between. CDR3 in DNA: TGTGCTAGTGGCCCCCTTCAGGGAACTAATGAAAAACTGTTTTTT. This sequence encodes CASGPLQGTNEKLFF.